Listed here are 10 T cell receptor beta chains from one sample, sequenced in a study of breast tumors, draining lymph nodes, adjacent tissues. TCRdb reprocessed the multiplex PCR reads via MiXCR and lists one record per CDR3 protein. Among more than 50,000 distinct CDR3 sequences listed, roughly 39% were seen once. The sample was breast tumor tissue. The receptors derive from a female donor with breast cancer. Some clones in this sample may be carry-over from other donors' samples.

The gene calls are TRBV9 and TRBJ1-4, with 8 nucleotides matching TRBD1. Trimming at V came to 4 bases and at J to 7 bases, leaving 9 bases not matched to a gene. The germline V gene has CDR1 SGDLS and CDR2 YYNGEE. The CDR3 consists of 15 residues. CDR3 DNA: TGTGCCAGCAGCCCGGGGGACAGGTCGGGTGAAAAACTGTTTTTT. Its protein is CASSPGDRSGEKLFF. The full variable domain, rest sourced from reference TRBV9 and TRBJ1-4, is DSGVTQTPKHLITATGQRVTLRCSPRSGDLSVYWYQQSLDQGLQFLIQYYNGEERAKGNILERFSAQQFPDLHSELNLSSLELGDSALYFCASSPGDRSGEKLFFGSGTQLSVL.

The chain recombines TRBV9 with TRBJ1-5, with 8 bases aligning to TRBD1. Germline trimming cut 4 bases from V and 5 bases from J; bases unmatched to any gene: 5. CDR3 length: 14 residues. CDR1 SGDLS and CDR2 YYNGEE come from the germline V gene. DNA of the CDR3: TGTGCCAGCAGCCCGGGGACAGGCGATCAGCCCCAGCATTTT. It translates to CASSPGTGDQPQHF.

There are many counts of this clonotype. J is TRBJ2-2 and V is TRBV5-1; 12 bases line up with TRBD2. The CDR3 spans 17 residues. V dropped 4 bases and J dropped 7; count of bases not matched to a gene: 11. From germline, CDR1 is SGHRS and CDR2 YFSETQ. DNA of the CDR3: TGCGCCAGCAGCGGGGGACTAGCGGGTATTGGCGGCGGGGAGCTGTTTTTT. It specifies CASSGGLAGIGGGELFF.

This clonotype is labeled medium-sized (0.01 to 0.1%). This chain links TRBV20-1 with TRBJ2-5; perhaps TRBD2 as D (5 bases). The CDR3 length is 12 residues. V was pared by 6 bases and J by 4 bases, with 12 bases between. The V gene's germline CDR1 is DFQATT and CDR2 SNEGSKA (reference sequence). CDR3 sequence (DNA): TGCAGTGCAACAGACTATTTAGAGACCCAGTACTTC. It is translated as CSATDYLETQYF.

The rearrangement joins TRBV19 to TRBJ2-5, with a tentative D call TRBD1 (5 bases). Trimming removed 3 bases from V and 2 bases from J, with 7 bases in between. The CDR3 loop spans 13 amino acids. CDR1 is LNHDA, CDR2 SQIVND, per germline (reference sequence). CDR3 protein: CASSIDRQETQYF. CDR3 DNA: TGTGCCAGTAGTATTGACAGACAAGAGACCCAGTACTTC. The whole variable domain, remainder taken from reference TRBV19 and TRBJ2-5, is DGGITQSPKYLFRKEGQNVTLSCEQNLNHDAMYWYRQDPGQGLRLIYYSQIVNDFQKGDIAEGYSVSREKKESFPLTVTSAQKNPTAFYLCASSIDRQETQYFGPGTRLLVL.

The CDR3: CASSYPGDQPQHF. CDR3 DNA sequence: TGTGCCAGCAGCTACCCAGGGGATCAGCCCCAGCATTTT. The gene calls are TRBV5-5 and TRBJ1-5; tentative D call: TRBD1 (6 bases). The germline V gene has CDR1 SGHKS and CDR2 YYEKEE (reference sequence). The CDR3 extends over 13 amino acids. Trimming removed 3 bases from V and 5 bases from J, with 9 bases in between.

This chain connects TRBV20-1 to TRBJ2-1; 12 nucleotides agree with TRBD2. Looked up from germline, CDR1 is DFQATT and CDR2 is SNEGSKA (reference sequence). V lost 2 bases and J lost 8; bases outside the gene matches: 13. The CDR3 loop spans 17 amino acids. CDR3 sequence reads: CSARIRGGLAGWDEQFF. The DNA of the CDR3 is TGCAGTGCTAGAATCAGGGGAGGACTAGCGGGATGGGATGAGCAGTTCTTC.

This clonotype occurred many times. This rearrangement joins TRBV5-1 to TRBJ2-1; 7 bases line up with TRBD1. V lost 4 bases and J lost 5; bases outside the gene matches: 3. This CDR3 spans 13 amino acids. Germline V lookup: CDR1 SGHRS, CDR2 YFSETQ. The CDR3 sequence is CASSRDRDNEQFF. The DNA for the CDR3 is TGCGCCAGCAGCCGGGACAGAGACAATGAGCAGTTCTTC.

Only a few counts were recorded for this clonotype. The CDR3 loop is CAIIAGGPVNEQFF. The DNA of the CDR3 is TGTGCCATCATAGCGGGAGGGCCGGTCAATGAGCAGTTCTTC. The chain is built from TRBV16 and TRBJ2-1; 11 nucleotides match TRBD2. Per the germline V gene, CDR1 is KGHSY and CDR2 is FQNENV. Trimming cost V 10 bases and J 6 bases; bases outside gene matches: 8. This CDR3 has 14 amino acids.

Only one count was recorded for this clonotype. The chain links TRBV19 to TRBJ1-5, with TRBD1 matching 9 bases. V gave up 2 bases and J gave up 6 bases; unmatched junction bases: 8. The CDR3 length is 16 residues. In germline, CDR1 is LNHDA, CDR2 SQIVND (reference sequence). CDR3 bases: TGTGCCAGTAGTATAACGACAGGGGGATCGGGTCAGCCCCAGCATTTT. Amino acid sequence: CASSITTGGSGQPQHF.